The entry below gives a single TCR beta chain sequence along with its context. The junction departs from the called germline gene at one end, perhaps through a read error. CDR3 size: 14 residues. Germline-derived CDR1 and CDR2 are SGDLS and YYNGEE. This record belongs to a study of blood T cell repertoires in COVID-19. Under the authors' procedure: Reference gene primer amplification in the assay estimated nucleated cell counts. TCRdb's table, derived via immunoSEQ multiplex PCR, lists solely in-frame clones and lacks some. V, J and clone size were drawn from that table, and D and trimming were deduced from the DNA. Among about 220,000 clones, about 80% were seen once, and the ten largest hold roughly 2.4%.

The rearrangement uses TRBV9 and TRBJ2-5, with D unclear. The receptor was isolated from a woman in her sixties or seventies with acute or convalescent COVID-19. Sequencing was done on a sample of peripheral blood. As DNA, the CDR3 is TGTGCCAGCAGCGTAGACGGGTGGCAAGAAACCCAGTACTTC. Residues: CASSVDGWQETQYF.